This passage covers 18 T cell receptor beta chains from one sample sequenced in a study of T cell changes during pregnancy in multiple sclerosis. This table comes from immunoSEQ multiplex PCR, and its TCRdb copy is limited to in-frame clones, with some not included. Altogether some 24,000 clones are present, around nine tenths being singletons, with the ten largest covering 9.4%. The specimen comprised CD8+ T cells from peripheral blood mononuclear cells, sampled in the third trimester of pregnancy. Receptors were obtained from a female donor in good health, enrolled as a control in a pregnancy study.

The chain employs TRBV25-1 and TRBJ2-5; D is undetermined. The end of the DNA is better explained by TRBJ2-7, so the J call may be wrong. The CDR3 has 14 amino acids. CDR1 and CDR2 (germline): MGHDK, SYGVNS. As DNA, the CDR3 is TGTGCCAGCAGTGTAACTATGACTCCTTCCGAGCAGTACTTC. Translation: CASSVTMTPSEQYF.

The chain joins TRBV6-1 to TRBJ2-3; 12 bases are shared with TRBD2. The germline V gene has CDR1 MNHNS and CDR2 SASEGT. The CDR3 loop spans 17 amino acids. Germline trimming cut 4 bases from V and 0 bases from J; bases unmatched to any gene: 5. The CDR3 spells CASSVPSGRVSTDTQYF. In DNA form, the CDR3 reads TGTGCCAGCAGTGTACCTAGCGGGAGGGTTAGCACAGATACGCAGTATTTT.

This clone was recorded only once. Here the CDR3 reads CASSPTTGTGSYEQYF. The CDR3 nucleotides are TGTGCCAGTAGTCCCACTACCGGGACAGGGAGTTACGAGCAGTACTTC. The V call is TRBV19, the J call TRBJ2-7, with 9 nucleotides matching TRBD1. Looked up from germline, CDR1 is LNHDA and CDR2 is SQIVND (reference sequence). The trim removed 5 bases at V and 4 bases at J, leaving 12 bases unmatched. The CDR3 has 16 amino acids.

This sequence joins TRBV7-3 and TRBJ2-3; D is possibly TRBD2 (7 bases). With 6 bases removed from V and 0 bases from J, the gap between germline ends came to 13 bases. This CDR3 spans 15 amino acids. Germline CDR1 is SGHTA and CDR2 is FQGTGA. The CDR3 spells CASRKGGVSTDTQYF. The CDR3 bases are TGTGCCAGCAGAAAAGGGGGGGTAAGCACAGATACGCAGTATTTT.

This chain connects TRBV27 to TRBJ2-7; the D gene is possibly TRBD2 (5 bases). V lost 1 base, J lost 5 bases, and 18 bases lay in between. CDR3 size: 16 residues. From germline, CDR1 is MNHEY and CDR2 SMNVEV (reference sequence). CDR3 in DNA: TGTGCCAGCAGTTTATTTTATGAGGGAGCCCTAGACGAGCAGTACTTC. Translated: CASSLFYEGALDEQYF.

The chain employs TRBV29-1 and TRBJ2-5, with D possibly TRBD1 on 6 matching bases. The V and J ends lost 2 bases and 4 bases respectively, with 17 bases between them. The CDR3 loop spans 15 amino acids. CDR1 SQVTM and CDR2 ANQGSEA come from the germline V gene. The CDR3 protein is CSVESDRGLVETQYF. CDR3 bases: TGCAGCGTTGAAAGTGATAGGGGGTTGGTAGAGACCCAGTACTTC.

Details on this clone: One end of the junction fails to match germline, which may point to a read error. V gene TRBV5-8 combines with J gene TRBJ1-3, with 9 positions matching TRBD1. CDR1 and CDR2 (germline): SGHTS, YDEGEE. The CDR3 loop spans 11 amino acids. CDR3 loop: CASSGDREVCF. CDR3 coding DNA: TGTGCCAGCAGCGGGGACAGGGAGGTCTGTTTT. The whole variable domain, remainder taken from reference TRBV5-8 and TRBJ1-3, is EAGVTQSPTHLIKTRGQQATLRCSPISGHTSVYWYQQALGLGLQFLLWYDEGEERNRGNFPPRFSGRQFPNYSSELNVNALELEDSALYLCASSGDREVCFGEGSWLTVV.

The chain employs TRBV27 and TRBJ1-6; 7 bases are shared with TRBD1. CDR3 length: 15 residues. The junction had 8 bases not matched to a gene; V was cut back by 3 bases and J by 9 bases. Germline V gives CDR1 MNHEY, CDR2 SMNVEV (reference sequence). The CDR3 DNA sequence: TGTGCCAGCAGTTTCAGGGGACAGTCTGGTTCACCCCTCCACTTT. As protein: CASSFRGQSGSPLHF.

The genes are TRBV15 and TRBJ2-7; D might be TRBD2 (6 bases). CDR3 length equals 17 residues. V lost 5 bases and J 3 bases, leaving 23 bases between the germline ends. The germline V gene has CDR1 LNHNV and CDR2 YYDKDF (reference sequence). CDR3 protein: CATSPTSGTSRDYEQYF. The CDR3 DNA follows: TGTGCCACCAGCCCAACATCCGGGACTTCGAGGGACTACGAGCAGTACTTC.

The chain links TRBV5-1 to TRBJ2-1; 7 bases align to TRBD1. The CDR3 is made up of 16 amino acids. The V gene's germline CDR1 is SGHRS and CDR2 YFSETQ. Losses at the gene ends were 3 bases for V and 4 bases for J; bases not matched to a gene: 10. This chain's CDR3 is CASSSEWGQKYNEQFF. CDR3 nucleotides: TGCGCCAGCAGCTCCGAGTGGGGACAGAAATACAATGAGCAGTTCTTC.

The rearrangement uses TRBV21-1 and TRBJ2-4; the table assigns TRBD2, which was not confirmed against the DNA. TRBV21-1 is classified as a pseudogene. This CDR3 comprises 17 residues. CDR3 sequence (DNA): TGTGCCAGCAGCAAAAAGCGGCGGGGTAGGGACAAAAACATTCAGTACTTC. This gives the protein CASSKKRRGRDKNIQYF.

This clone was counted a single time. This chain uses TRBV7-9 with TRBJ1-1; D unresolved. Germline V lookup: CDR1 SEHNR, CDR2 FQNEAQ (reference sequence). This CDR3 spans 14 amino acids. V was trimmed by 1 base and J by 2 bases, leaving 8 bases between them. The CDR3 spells CASSLGGINTEAFF. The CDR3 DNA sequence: TGTGCCAGCAGCTTAGGCGGGATCAACACTGAAGCTTTCTTT.

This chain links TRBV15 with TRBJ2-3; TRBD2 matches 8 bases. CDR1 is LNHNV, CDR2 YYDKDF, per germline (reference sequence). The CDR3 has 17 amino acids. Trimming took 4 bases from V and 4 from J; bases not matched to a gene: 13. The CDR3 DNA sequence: TGTGCCACCAGCACGAGAGGGAGCGGGAGAGGACCAGATACGCAGTATTTT. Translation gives CATSTRGSGRGPDTQYF.

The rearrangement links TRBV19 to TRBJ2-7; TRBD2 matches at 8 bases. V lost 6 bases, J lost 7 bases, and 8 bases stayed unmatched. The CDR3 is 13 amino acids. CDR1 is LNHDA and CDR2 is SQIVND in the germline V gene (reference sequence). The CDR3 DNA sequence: TGTGCCAGTAGAGATGGACTAGCCGCTGAGCAGTACTTC. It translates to CASRDGLAAEQYF.

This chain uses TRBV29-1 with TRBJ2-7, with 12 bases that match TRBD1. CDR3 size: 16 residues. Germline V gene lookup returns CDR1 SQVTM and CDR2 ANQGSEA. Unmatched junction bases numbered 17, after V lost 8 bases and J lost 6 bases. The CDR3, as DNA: TGCAGCTCTCTGGGGGACAGGGGGCAAATTACTCGCGAGCAGTACTTC. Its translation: CSSLGDRGQITREQYF.

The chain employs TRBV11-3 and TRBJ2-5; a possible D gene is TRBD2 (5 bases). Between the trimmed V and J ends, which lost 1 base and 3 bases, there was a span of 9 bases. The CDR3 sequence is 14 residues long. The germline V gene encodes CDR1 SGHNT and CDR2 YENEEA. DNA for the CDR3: TGTGCCAGCAGCTTAGGTCTAGCCGAAGAGACCCAGTACTTC. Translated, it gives CASSLGLAEETQYF.

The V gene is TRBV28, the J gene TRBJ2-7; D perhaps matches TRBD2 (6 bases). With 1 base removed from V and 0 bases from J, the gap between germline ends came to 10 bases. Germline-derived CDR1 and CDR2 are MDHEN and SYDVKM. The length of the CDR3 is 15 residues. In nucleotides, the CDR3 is TGTGCCAGCAGTTTATTCCACGGGAGCTCCTACGAGCAGTACTTC. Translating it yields CASSLFHGSSYEQYF.

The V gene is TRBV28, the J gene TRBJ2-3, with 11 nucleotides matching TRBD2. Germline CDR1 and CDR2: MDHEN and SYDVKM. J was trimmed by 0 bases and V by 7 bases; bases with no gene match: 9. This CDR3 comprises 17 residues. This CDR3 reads CASTSGTSGYSTDTQYF. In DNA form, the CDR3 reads TGTGCCAGCACCAGTGGGACTAGCGGATATAGCACAGATACGCAGTATTTT.